This section outlines one T cell receptor beta chain sequence together with its context. Its antigen is not identified. Each of the donors was a healthy bone marrow donor. The sample is drawn from a study of cytomegalovirus exposure and HLA in healthy donors. On the study more broadly: Across a few hundred genotyped donors, about 86% landed in the Caucasian-associated ancestry cluster.

V was cut by 6 bases and J by 5 bases, with 17 bases left in between. This CDR3 has 15 amino acids. Germline V gene sequence: CDR1 SGDLS, CDR2 YYNGEE. Broader study findings: Sequencing likely generated an artifact that appeared as a cluster of highly shared sequence variants. Across all donors, roughly uniform sequencing depth was an assumption of the presence/absence analyses.

The PCR made use of 60 Vbeta and 13 Jbeta primers. Clones were read by immunoSEQ multiplex PCR, and TCRdb kept only the in-frame ones, dropping some. Of about 170,000 clones in the sample, roughly 79% are singletons; the top ten hold more than 2%. Input material: PBMCs. The chain carries TRBV9 and TRBJ2-2; possibly TRBD2 for D (6 bases). The sequence came from a woman aged 25 to 45 in good health and CMV-seropositive. The CDR3 here is CASTPWGERTGELFF. In DNA form, the CDR3 reads TGTGCCAGCACCCCCTGGGGGGAGCGGACCGGGGAGCTGTTTTTT.